This passage covers 8 T cell receptor beta chains from one sample sequenced in a study of T cell responses to AZD1222 COVID-19 vaccine. Assay used: immunoSEQ multiplex PCR; TCRdb lists only in-frame clones, some missing. The data contain over 150,000 clones, roughly nine tenths of them singletons. Material: peripheral blood, obtained on day 0 of MenACWY control vaccination. All receptors derive from an adult in good health.

The chain joins TRBV27 to TRBJ2-2, with D possibly TRBD1 on 6 matching bases. This CDR3 region has 15 residues. Germline lookup yields CDR1 MNHEY and CDR2 SMNVEV (reference sequence). Trimming removed 6 bases from V and 0 bases from J, with 11 bases in between. CDR3 bases: TGTGCCAGCAGCCGGGACATAGCGAACACCGGGGAGCTGTTTTTT. Protein: CASSRDIANTGELFF.

The chain recombines TRBV10-3 with TRBJ2-7; 8 nucleotides agree with TRBD1. The CDR3 covers 13 residues. J gave up 5 bases and V 6 bases, and 6 bases lay outside the gene matches. CDR1 ENHRY and CDR2 SYGVKD come from the germline V gene. Here the CDR3 DNA reads TGTGCCATCAGACCGGACAGGGAAGACGAGCAGTACTTC. It specifies CAIRPDREDEQYF.

The chain links TRBV9 to TRBJ1-2; maybe TRBD1 (6 bases). The CDR3 runs to 13 residues. Looked up from germline, CDR1 is SGDLS and CDR2 is YYNGEE. The germline V and J ends were trimmed by 0 bases and 7 bases, with 10 bases remaining between them. The CDR3 reads CASSVVGGSGYTF. The CDR3 DNA reads as TGTGCCAGCAGCGTAGTCGGGGGCTCTGGCTACACCTTC.

The chain is built from TRBV6-5 and TRBJ2-7; TRBD1 aligns across 8 bases. This CDR3 has 15 residues. Per germline, CDR1 MNHEY and CDR2 SVGAGI. The J segment lost 2 bases and the V segment lost 5 bases, leaving 8 bases of the junction unmatched. The CDR3 spells CASSQSMTGAYEQYF. CDR3 coding DNA: TGTGCCAGCAGTCAATCGATGACAGGGGCCTACGAGCAGTACTTC.

This CDR3 reads CASRTLAGGTTYEQYF. The CDR3 DNA is TGTGCCAGCAGAACATTAGCGGGAGGTACAACCTACGAGCAGTACTTC. The chain is built from TRBV7-2 and TRBJ2-7; 10 positions match TRBD2. This CDR3 comprises 16 residues. Per the germline V gene, CDR1 is SGHTA and CDR2 is FQGNSA. The junction had 10 bases not matched to a gene; V was cut back by 6 bases and J by 2 bases. Full variable domain (remainder filled in from reference TRBV7-2 and TRBJ2-7): GAGVSQSPSNKVTEKGKDVELRCDPISGHTALYWYRQSLGQGLEFLIYFQGNSAPDKSGLPSDRFSAERTGGSVSTLTIQRTQQEDSAVYLCASRTLAGGTTYEQYFGPGTRLTVT.

CDR3 in amino acids: CTDSGEANTEAFF. CDR3 bases: TGTACGGACTCGGGGGAGGCGAACACTGAAGCTTTCTTT. The chain links TRBV2 to TRBJ1-1, with TRBD1 as a possible D gene (5 bases). Germline V gene sequence: CDR1 SNHLY, CDR2 FYNNEI. This CDR3 spans 13 amino acids.

CDR3: CASTQGGAEAFF. Written as DNA, the CDR3 is TGTGCCAGCACCCAGGGAGGCGCTGAAGCTTTCTTT. The chain carries TRBV2 and TRBJ1-1, with a tentative D call TRBD1 (5 bases). The CDR3 has 12 residues. V lost 7 bases and J lost 6, with 12 bases in between. CDR1 and CDR2 (germline): SNHLY, FYNNEI.

The chain has TRBV7-9 and TRBJ2-5; 7 bases are a match to TRBD2. Germline CDR1 is SEHNR and CDR2 is FQNEAQ (reference sequence). This CDR3 spans 14 amino acids. With V trimmed by 5 bases and J by 5 bases, 8 bases remained unmatched. DNA of the CDR3: TGTGCCAGCAGCCCCCAGAGCGGGGCTGAGACCCAGTACTTC. This gives the protein CASSPQSGAETQYF. Drawing the rest from reference TRBV7-9 and TRBJ2-5, the complete variable domain is DTGVSQNPRHKITKRGQNVTFRCDPISEHNRLYWYRQTLGQGPEFLTYFQNEAQLEKSRLLSDRFSAERPKGSFSTLEIQRTEQGDSAMYLCASSPQSGAETQYFGPGTRLLVL.